The clone carrying this T cell receptor beta chain has at least ten counts. Its antigen is not identified. This CDR3 is 15 amino acids long. Trimming removed 5 bases from V and 8 bases from J; junction bases left unmatched: 12. The germline CDR1 and CDR2 sequences are SGHVS and FQNEAQ. The data derive from a study of T cells in Graves' hyperthyroidism and ophthalmopathy. Looking at the study overall: The authors collected peripheral blood at initial diagnosis, before any treatment.

The diagnostic basis comprised clinical symptoms, serum thyroxine and TRAb, thyroid ultrasound and orbital computed tomography. RNA transcripts were the template for amplifying TCR beta CDR3 regions. First-round RT-PCR targeting the TCR CDR3 was performed with the HTBI primer set. MiXCR, applied by TCRdb to the multiplex PCR reads, yields one record per CDR3 protein. The table has more than 300,000 distinct CDR3 sequences, over 11% seen once. Regarding the study as a whole: A model of 13 V-J pairs discriminated ophthalmopathy from stable hyperthyroidism.

The receptor was isolated from a woman aged 30 to 39 with Graves' hyperthyroidism. This rearrangement joins TRBV7-8 to TRBJ2-1; 7 bases line up with TRBD2. The sequencing sample was made of blood. The CDR3 region is CASSIRPGAGYEQFF. CDR3 in DNA: TGTGCCAGCAGCATACGCCCGGGAGCGGGGTATGAGCAGTTCTTC.